Each of the 8 T cell receptor beta chains below was sequenced from the same sample in a study of blood T cell repertoires in COVID-19. Measured with immunoSEQ multiplex PCR; TCRdb has only the in-frame clones, and not every one. The table shows 270,000 or so clones, with nearly 90% occurring only once. The sample comprised peripheral blood. These receptors were collected from a woman aged 25 to 45 with COVID-19, enrolled during active disease.

This chain joins TRBV5-4 and TRBJ1-1; 9 bases are a match to TRBD1. The germline gives CDR1 SGHNT, CDR2 YYREEE (reference sequence). Trimming took 3 bases from V and 1 from J; bases not matched to a gene: 1. The CDR3 totals 14 residues. The CDR3 spells CASSSTGGNTEAFF. The CDR3 nucleotides are TGTGCCAGCAGCTCGACAGGGGGGAACACTGAAGCTTTCTTT. Filled out from reference TRBV5-4 and TRBJ1-1, the complete variable domain reads ETGVTQSPTHLIKTRGQQVTLRCSSQSGHNTVSWYQQALGQGPQFIFQYYREEENGRGNFPPRFSGLQFPNYSSELNVNALELDDSALYLCASSSTGGNTEAFFGQGTRLTVV.

The genes are TRBV7-8 and TRBJ1-3; D is uncertain. The germline V and J ends were trimmed by 4 bases and 0 bases, with 7 bases remaining between them. Germline CDR1 and CDR2: SGHVS and FQNEAQ. The CDR3 is 14 residues long. The CDR3 protein is CASSSESSGNTIYF. As DNA, the CDR3 is TGTGCCAGCAGCTCAGAATCCTCTGGAAACACCATATATTTT.

This CDR3 reads CASSSTDTQYF. The CDR3 nucleotides read TGTGCCAGCAGTTCTACAGATACGCAGTATTTT. The rearrangement links TRBV28 to TRBJ2-3; D gene unclear. The V and J ends lost 4 bases and 3 bases respectively, with 2 bases between them. This CDR3 spans 11 amino acids. Per the germline V gene, CDR1 is MDHEN and CDR2 is SYDVKM. The complete variable domain, with remaining parts taken from reference TRBV28 and TRBJ2-3, reads DVKVTQSSRYLVKRTGEKVFLECVQDMDHENMFWYRQDPGLGLRLIYFSYDVKMKEKGDIPEGYSVSREKKERFSLILESASTNQTSMYLCASSSTDTQYFGPGTRLTVL.

This clone has more than one count but fewer than ten. The chain couples TRBV5-8 to TRBJ1-3, with D unclear. This CDR3 has 12 amino acids. V lost 4 bases and J lost 4, with 6 bases in between. Germline V gene data show CDR1 as SGHTS and CDR2 as YDEGEE. The CDR3 is CASSVRGNTIYF. CDR3 coding DNA: TGTGCCAGCAGCGTGAGGGGAAACACCATATATTTT.

This clone was observed a handful of times. For the CDR3, the DNA is TGCGCCAGCAGCACGGAACAGGTAGTCGGGTCGCACACTGAAGCTTTCTTT. It specifies CASSTEQVVGSHTEAFF. The chain employs TRBV5-1 and TRBJ1-1; possible D gene TRBD1, 5 bases. The CDR3 has 17 residues. The germline gives CDR1 SGHRS, CDR2 YFSETQ. V lost 4 bases, J lost 3 bases, and 22 bases lay in between.

The J gene is TRBJ1-2, the V gene TRBV29-1; TRBD1 might be the D (5 bases). This CDR3 region has 13 residues. Trimming took off 3 bases at V and 4 bases at J, with 12 bases between the two ends. Germline CDR1 SQVTM, CDR2 ANQGSEA. The CDR3 loop reads CSVDWGVGYGYTF. The CDR3 nucleotides are TGCAGCGTTGATTGGGGGGTCGGCTATGGCTACACCTTC.

This clone was seen just once. The chain joins TRBV24-1 to TRBJ1-2; D remains unclear. Trimming shortened V by 0 bases and J by 0 bases, and 4 bases separated the two germline ends. Germline assignment: CDR1 KGHDR and CDR2 SFDVKD. The CDR3 has 14 residues. CDR3 in DNA: TGTGCCACCAGTGATTTGGCAGCTAACTATGGCTACACCTTC. It codes for CATSDLAANYGYTF.

The chain combines TRBV19 with TRBJ2-1, with 11 bases fitting TRBD2. Germline CDR1 LNHDA, CDR2 SQIVND (reference sequence). The V and J ends lost 6 bases and 5 bases, in that order; junction bases with no gene match: 0. The CDR3 loop spans 13 amino acids. CDR3 DNA: TGTGCCAGTAGACTAGCGGGGGACAATGAGCAGTTCTTC. Its protein product is CASRLAGDNEQFF.